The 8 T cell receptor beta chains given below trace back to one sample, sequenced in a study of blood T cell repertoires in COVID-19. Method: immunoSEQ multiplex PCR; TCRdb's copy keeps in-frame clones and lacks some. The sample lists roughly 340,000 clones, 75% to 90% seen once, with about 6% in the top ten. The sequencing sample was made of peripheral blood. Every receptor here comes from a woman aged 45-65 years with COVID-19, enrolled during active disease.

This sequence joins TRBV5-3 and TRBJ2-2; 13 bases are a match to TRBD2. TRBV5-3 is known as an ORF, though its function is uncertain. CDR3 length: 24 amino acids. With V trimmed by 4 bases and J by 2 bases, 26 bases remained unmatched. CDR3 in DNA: TGTGCCAGAAGCCTGCCCCCTTTGGGCGATGAGTGGGGACTAGCGGGAAGAAACACCGGGGAGCTGTTTTTT. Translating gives CARSLPPLGDEWGLAGRNTGELFF.

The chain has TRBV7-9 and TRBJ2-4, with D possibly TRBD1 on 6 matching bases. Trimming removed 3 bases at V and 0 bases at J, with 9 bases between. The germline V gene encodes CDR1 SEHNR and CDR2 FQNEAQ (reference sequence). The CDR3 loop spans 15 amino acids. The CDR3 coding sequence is TGTGCCAGCAGCTTGTGGACAGTAGCCAAAAACATTCAGTACTTC. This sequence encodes CASSLWTVAKNIQYF.

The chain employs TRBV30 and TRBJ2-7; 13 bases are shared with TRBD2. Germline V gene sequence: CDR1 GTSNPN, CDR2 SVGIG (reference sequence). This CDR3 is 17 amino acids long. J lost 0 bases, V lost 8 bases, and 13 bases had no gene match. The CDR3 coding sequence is TGTGCCGGGACAGGGGGGACTAGCGGGATGAGCTCCTACGAGCAGTACTTC. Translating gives CAGTGGTSGMSSYEQYF.

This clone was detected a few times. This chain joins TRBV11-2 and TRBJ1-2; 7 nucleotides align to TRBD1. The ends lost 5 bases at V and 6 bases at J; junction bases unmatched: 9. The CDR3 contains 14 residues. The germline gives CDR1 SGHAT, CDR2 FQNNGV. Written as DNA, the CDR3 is TGTGCCAGCAGCCCCCTAACAGGGGCTCATGGCTACACCTTC. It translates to CASSPLTGAHGYTF. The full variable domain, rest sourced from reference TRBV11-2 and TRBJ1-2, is EAGVAQSPRYKIIEKRQSVAFWCNPISGHATLYWYQQILGQGPKLLIQFQNNGVVDDSQLPKDRFSAERLKGVDSTLKIQPAKLEDSAVYLCASSPLTGAHGYTFGSGTRLTVV.

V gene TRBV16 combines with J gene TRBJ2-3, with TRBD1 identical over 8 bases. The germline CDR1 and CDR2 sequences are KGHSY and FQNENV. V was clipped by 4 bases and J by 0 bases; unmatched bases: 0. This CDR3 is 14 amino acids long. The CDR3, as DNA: TGTGCCAGCAGCCGACAGGGGAGCACAGATACGCAGTATTTT. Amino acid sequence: CASSRQGSTDTQYF.

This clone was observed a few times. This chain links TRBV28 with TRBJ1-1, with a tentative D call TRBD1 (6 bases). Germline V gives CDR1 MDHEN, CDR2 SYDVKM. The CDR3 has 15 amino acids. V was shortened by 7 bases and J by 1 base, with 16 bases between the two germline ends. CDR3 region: CASNAPGHRNTEAFF. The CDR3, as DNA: TGTGCCAGCAACGCCCCGGGACATCGGAACACTGAAGCTTTCTTT.

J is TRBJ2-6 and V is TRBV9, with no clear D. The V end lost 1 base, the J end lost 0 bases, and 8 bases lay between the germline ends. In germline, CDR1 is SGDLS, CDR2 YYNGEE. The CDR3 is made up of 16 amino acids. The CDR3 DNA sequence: TGTGCCAGCAGCGTATCTTCCCCCTCTGGGGCCAACGTCCTGACTTTC. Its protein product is CASSVSSPSGANVLTF.

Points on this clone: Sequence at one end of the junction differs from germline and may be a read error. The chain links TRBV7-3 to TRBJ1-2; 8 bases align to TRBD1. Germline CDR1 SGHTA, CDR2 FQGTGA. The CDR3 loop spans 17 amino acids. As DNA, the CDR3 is TGTGCCAGCAGCCTAACCTGGACAGGGAAGGATATAAGGGGCTACACCTTC. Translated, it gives CASSLTWTGKDIRGYTF.